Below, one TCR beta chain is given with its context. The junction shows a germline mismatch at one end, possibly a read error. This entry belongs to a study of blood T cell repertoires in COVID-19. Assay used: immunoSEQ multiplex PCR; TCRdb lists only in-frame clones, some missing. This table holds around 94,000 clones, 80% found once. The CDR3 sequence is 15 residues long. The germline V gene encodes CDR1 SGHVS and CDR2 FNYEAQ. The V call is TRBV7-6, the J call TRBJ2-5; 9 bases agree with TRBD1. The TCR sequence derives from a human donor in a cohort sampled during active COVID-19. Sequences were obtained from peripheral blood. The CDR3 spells CASSLAGDREETQYF. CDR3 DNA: TGTGCCAGCAGCTTAGCGGGGGACAGGGAAGAGACTCAGTACTTC.